A single sample is the source of the 32 T cell receptor beta chains below, sequenced in a study of cytomegalovirus exposure and HLA in healthy donors. Primers: 60 Vbeta forward and 13 Jbeta reverse. Generated by immunoSEQ multiplex PCR, the TCRdb table keeps only in-frame clones and is missing some. The sample holds some 150,000 clones, approximately 80% seen once. Sequencing was done on a sample of PBMCs. These TCRs come from a man under 40 in good health and CMV-seropositive.

This clone appeared a few times. The chain has TRBV2 and TRBJ1-6; possibly TRBD1 for D (6 bases). Germline assignment: CDR1 SNHLY and CDR2 FYNNEI. Deletions cut 4 bases from V and 8 bases from J, with 12 bases between. The CDR3 totals 14 residues. CDR3 DNA: TGTGCCAGCAGTGCTTGGGGGCCGGATTCACCCCTCCACTTT. Its protein product is CASSAWGPDSPLHF.

V is TRBV4-1 and J is TRBJ1-5; D may be TRBD1 (5 bases). The CDR3 totals 16 residues. The V end lost 2 bases, the J end lost 0 bases, and 11 bases lay between the germline ends. The germline V gene encodes CDR1 MGHRA and CDR2 YSYEKL. In DNA form, the CDR3 reads TGCGCCAGCAGCCAACCCCAGGGATCTAGCAATCAGCCCCAGCATTTT. It yields the protein CASSQPQGSSNQPQHF.

The chain uses TRBV7-7 and TRBJ1-3; D not certain. Trimming shortened V by 1 base and J by 0 bases, and 7 bases separated the two germline ends. The CDR3 loop spans 15 amino acids. The germline V gene encodes CDR1 SSHAT and CDR2 FNYEAQ (reference sequence). In DNA, the CDR3 is TGTGCCAGCAGCTTAGGCCCGAGCTCTGGAAACACCATATATTTT. Residues: CASSLGPSSGNTIYF. Using reference TRBV7-7 and TRBJ1-3 for the parts outside the CDR3, the full variable domain is GAGVSQSPRYKVTKRGQDVTLRCDPISSHATLYWYQQALGQGPEFLTYFNYEAQPDKSGLPSDRFSAERPEGSISTLTIQRTEQRDSAMYRCASSLGPSSGNTIYFGEGSWLTVV.

This CDR3 is CASSIDGDRGGNTGELFF. DNA for the CDR3: TGTGCCAGTAGTATAGATGGGGACAGGGGGGGGAACACCGGGGAGCTGTTTTTT. V usage is TRBV19 and J usage is TRBJ2-2; 11 bases map to TRBD1. In germline, CDR1 is LNHDA, CDR2 SQIVND (reference sequence). The ends lost 0 bases at V and 1 base at J; junction bases unmatched: 4. CDR3 length: 18 residues.

In this sample, this clone turned up a few times. The chain recombines TRBV25-1 with TRBJ1-5, with 9 bases lining up with TRBD1. Germline-derived CDR1 and CDR2 are MGHDK and SYGVNS. The CDR3 runs to 17 residues. Trimming cost V 2 bases and J 0 bases; bases outside gene matches: 5. CDR3 sequence: CASSETTGGNSNQPQHF. In DNA form, the CDR3 reads TGTGCCAGCAGTGAAACGACAGGGGGAAATAGCAATCAGCCCCAGCATTTT.

The V gene is TRBV19, the J gene TRBJ1-5, with a tentative D call TRBD1 (6 bases). This CDR3 contains 20 residues. CDR1 and CDR2 from the germline V gene are LNHDA and SQIVND (reference sequence). Trimming removed 3 bases at V and 2 bases at J, with 26 bases between. Here the CDR3 DNA reads TGTGCCAGTAGTATTTATCTCGACATATCAGGGGTCGGGGGCAATCAGCCCCAGCATTTT. Translating gives CASSIYLDISGVGGNQPQHF.

The chain joins TRBV9 to TRBJ1-1, with D unclear. The CDR3 length is 14 residues. V was clipped by 0 bases and J by 5 bases, with 11 bases between them. Germline V gene sequence: CDR1 SGDLS, CDR2 YYNGEE. The DNA of the CDR3 is TGTGCCAGCAGCGTAGGAGGGATAGGGACTGAAGCTTTCTTT. It specifies CASSVGGIGTEAFF.

V is TRBV4-3 and J is TRBJ2-7, with 9 bases aligning to TRBD1. CDR1 is LGHNA, CDR2 YSLEER, per germline. J gave up 3 bases and V 1 base, and 7 bases lay outside the gene matches. The CDR3 is 16 amino acids. CDR3: CASSQGAGTGFYEQYF. As DNA, the CDR3 is TGCGCCAGCAGCCAAGGGGCCGGGACAGGGTTCTACGAGCAGTACTTC.

The rearrangement joins TRBV7-3 to TRBJ2-1, with 8 bases identical to TRBD1. Per the germline V gene, CDR1 is SGHTA and CDR2 is FQGTGA. V dropped 5 bases and J dropped 7; count of bases not matched to a gene: 10. The CDR3 loop spans 15 amino acids. CDR3 sequence: CASSPQGVVSNEQFF. As DNA, the CDR3 is TGTGCCAGCAGCCCACAGGGGGTCGTCTCTAATGAGCAGTTCTTC.

The gene calls are TRBV23-1 and TRBJ2-1, with D possibly matching TRBD2 (5 bases). TRBV23-1 is reported as an ORF; its role is uncertain. The V gene lost 2 bases and the J gene lost 3 bases, with 14 bases spanning the gap. The CDR3 is made up of 16 amino acids. The DNA for the CDR3 is TGCGCCAGCAGTCAAAAGAGCGAGGGAGACTACAATGAGCAGTTCTTC. This gives the protein CASSQKSEGDYNEQFF.

The chain has TRBV30 and TRBJ1-2; 9 positions match TRBD1. The CDR3 contains 13 residues. Trimming at V came to 3 bases and at J to 8 bases, leaving 7 bases not matched to a gene. Per germline, CDR1 GTSNPN and CDR2 SVGIG (reference sequence). The CDR3 DNA is TGTGCCTGGAGGGGACAGGGAAGGGGAGGCTACACCTTC. It is translated as CAWRGQGRGGYTF.

The chain carries TRBV7-9 and TRBJ2-7; D remains unclear. V dropped 5 bases and J dropped 1 base, with 12 bases sitting between them. This CDR3 spans 14 amino acids. CDR1 and CDR2 from the germline V gene are SEHNR and FQNEAQ (reference sequence). CDR3 coding DNA: TGTGCCAGCAGCCCGACTGACGGGTCCTACGAGCAGTACTTC. Its translation: CASSPTDGSYEQYF. The variable domain in full, with the rest retrieved from reference TRBV7-9 and TRBJ2-7, is DTGVSQNPRHKITKRGQNVTFRCDPISEHNRLYWYRQTLGQGPEFLTYFQNEAQLEKSRLLSDRFSAERPKGSFSTLEIQRTEQGDSAMYLCASSPTDGSYEQYFGPGTRLTVT.

V usage is TRBV5-6 and J usage is TRBJ1-1; D remains ambiguous. This CDR3 is 13 amino acids long. V shed 0 bases and J shed 5 bases, with 8 bases lying between them. CDR1 and CDR2 from the germline V gene are SGHDT and YYEEEE. CDR3 region: CASSLVGRTEAFF. CDR3 nucleotide sequence: TGTGCCAGCAGCTTGGTGGGGAGGACTGAAGCTTTCTTT.

The chain employs TRBV4-1 and TRBJ2-1, with a possible D match to TRBD1 (5 bases). The CDR3 runs to 15 residues. The V and J ends lost 0 bases and 4 bases respectively, with 10 bases between them. The germline V gene has CDR1 MGHRA and CDR2 YSYEKL. CDR3 sequence: CASSQEGVLYNEQFF. Written as DNA, the CDR3 is TGCGCCAGCAGCCAAGAAGGGGTACTATACAATGAGCAGTTCTTC.

The chain uses TRBV28 and TRBJ2-6, with D unclear. The V and J ends lost 2 bases and 4 bases respectively, with 6 bases between them. The CDR3 loop spans 14 amino acids. Germline V gives CDR1 MDHEN, CDR2 SYDVKM. For the CDR3, the DNA is TGTGCCAGCAGTTTAGAGGTCGGGGCCAACGTCCTGACTTTC. Its translation is CASSLEVGANVLTF.

This sequence joins TRBV5-1 and TRBJ1-4; 8 bases are shared with TRBD1. V gave up 2 bases and J gave up 7 bases; unmatched junction bases: 7. Looked up from germline, CDR1 is SGHRS and CDR2 is YFSETQ. The CDR3 length is 15 residues. CDR3 sequence reads: CASSFLGTGREKLFF. As DNA, the CDR3 is TGCGCCAGCAGCTTCCTCGGGACAGGACGTGAAAAACTGTTTTTT.

This clone showed up just a few times. V and J are TRBV2 and TRBJ2-2; no firm D call. Germline-derived CDR1 and CDR2 are SNHLY and FYNNEI. The CDR3 sequence is 14 residues long. V was shortened by 3 bases and J by 1 base, with 6 bases between the two germline ends. The CDR3 coding sequence is TGTGCCAGCAGTGAGAGTGGGAACACCGGGGAGCTGTTTTTT. Translation: CASSESGNTGELFF.

V usage is TRBV6-5 and J usage is TRBJ2-3, with D uncertain. Trimming shortened V by 4 bases and J by 4 bases, and 9 bases separated the two germline ends. The CDR3 loop spans 13 amino acids. From germline, CDR1 is MNHEY and CDR2 SVGAGI. For the CDR3, the DNA is TGTGCCAGCAGTTCGTTAGGAGCAGATACGCAGTATTTT. It specifies CASSSLGADTQYF.

The chain employs TRBV19 and TRBJ1-5; TRBD1 agrees at 8 bases. The CDR3 covers 16 residues. CDR1 and CDR2 from the germline V gene are LNHDA and SQIVND (reference sequence). Trimming cost V 4 bases and J 3 bases; bases outside gene matches: 8. In DNA form, the CDR3 reads TGTGCCAGTAGTAGGGAGACAGGGGTGCTCAATCAGCCCCAGCATTTT. The encoded protein is CASSRETGVLNQPQHF. Filled out from reference TRBV19 and TRBJ1-5, the complete variable domain reads DGGITQSPKYLFRKEGQNVTLSCEQNLNHDAMYWYRQDPGQGLRLIYYSQIVNDFQKGDIAEGYSVSREKKESFPLTVTSAQKNPTAFYLCASSRETGVLNQPQHFGDGTRLSIL.

This sequence joins TRBV5-4 and TRBJ2-3; 12 bases align to TRBD2. Trimming cost V 4 bases and J 4 bases; bases outside gene matches: 13. The CDR3 covers 18 residues. In germline, CDR1 is SGHNT, CDR2 YYREEE (reference sequence). The CDR3 DNA follows: TGTGCCAGCAGCACCCCGACTAGCGGGGGCGGGGGCGCAGATACGCAGTATTTT. It encodes CASSTPTSGGGGADTQYF.

The chain has TRBV30 and TRBJ1-4, with a possible D match to TRBD1 (5 bases). The length of the CDR3 is 13 residues. Trimming cost V 4 bases and J 7 bases, with 13 bases left between them. Germline loops: CDR1 GTSNPN, CDR2 SVGIG (reference sequence). In nucleotides, the CDR3 is TGTGCCTGGAACACGGGGGAGATTGAAAAACTGTTTTTT. Translated, it gives CAWNTGEIEKLFF.

The chain joins TRBV21-1 to TRBJ2-3; the D call of TRBD2 is as the table states it, not checked on the DNA. TRBV21-1 is flagged as a pseudogene. This CDR3 contains 14 residues. The CDR3 nucleotides read TGTGCCAGCAGCAAAGGGGGGGGCGGGGATACGCAGTATTTT. This codes for CASSKGGGGDTQYF.

The chain couples TRBV2 to TRBJ2-2; TRBD2 aligns across 7 bases. The V segment lost 2 bases and the J segment 4 bases; nucleotides outside the gene matches: 4. This CDR3 is built from 15 residues. Germline values: CDR1 SNHLY, CDR2 FYNNEI. The CDR3 loop is CASSEQRGLTGELFF. Here the CDR3 DNA reads TGTGCCAGCAGTGAACAGCGGGGACTCACCGGGGAGCTGTTTTTT.

This chain links TRBV30 with TRBJ1-1; the match to TRBD1 covers 9 bases. Trimming removed 3 bases from V and 4 bases from J; junction bases left unmatched: 9. The CDR3 has 15 amino acids. Germline V gene lookup returns CDR1 GTSNPN and CDR2 SVGIG (reference sequence). CDR3 sequence (DNA): TGTGCCTGGAGGAACCGGGACAGGGAAGGCACTGAAGCTTTCTTT. Amino acids: CAWRNRDREGTEAFF. The full variable domain, rest sourced from reference TRBV30 and TRBJ1-1, is SQTIHQWPATLVQPVGSPLSLECTVEGTSNPNLYWYRQAAGRGLQLLFYSVGIGQISSEVPQNLSASRPQDRQFILSSKKLLLSDSGFYLCAWRNRDREGTEAFFGQGTRLTVV.

The rearrangement links TRBV27 to TRBJ2-7; perhaps TRBD1 as D (9 bases). CDR3 length: 16 amino acids. Trimming stripped 4 bases from V and 3 bases from J, with 19 bases between. In germline, CDR1 is MNHEY, CDR2 SMNVEV (reference sequence). The CDR3 sequence is CASSSPGGTGSYEQYF. Here the CDR3 DNA reads TGTGCCAGCAGTTCACCGGGGGGGACAGGGAGCTACGAGCAGTACTTC.

The chain employs TRBV18 and TRBJ2-1; 7 nucleotides agree with TRBD1. V lost 3 bases and J lost 14; bases outside the gene matches: 7. The CDR3 length is 12 residues. The germline gives CDR1 KGHSH, CDR2 LQKENI. For the CDR3, the DNA is TGTGCCAGCTCACCCTATGACAGGGTCGAGTTCTTC. This gives the protein CASSPYDRVEFF.

The chain uses TRBV4-2 and TRBJ2-3; D ambiguous. Germline V gives CDR1 LGHNA, CDR2 YNFKEQ. This CDR3 is built from 18 residues. The V end lost 0 bases, the J end lost 1 base, and 17 bases lay between the germline ends. DNA of the CDR3: TGTGCCAGCAGCCAAGATTGGCGGATTGACTTGGGCACAGATACGCAGTATTTT. This encodes CASSQDWRIDLGTDTQYF.

The chain has TRBV7-2 and TRBJ2-7, with TRBD2 matching 7 bases. This CDR3 contains 14 residues. The germline V gene encodes CDR1 SGHTA and CDR2 FQGNSA. The V and J ends lost 3 bases and 2 bases, in that order; junction bases with no gene match: 4. The CDR3 is CASSFWGGTYEQYF. The CDR3 nucleotides read TGTGCCAGCAGCTTTTGGGGGGGGACCTACGAGCAGTACTTC.

The genes are TRBV2 and TRBJ2-2, with TRBD2 matching over 7 bases. CDR1 SNHLY and CDR2 FYNNEI come from the germline V gene. V lost 6 bases and J lost 6; bases outside the gene matches: 10. The CDR3 loop spans 15 amino acids. In DNA, the CDR3 is TGTGCCAGCAGATTGTTGGCGGGGGAGGCCGGGGAGCTGTTTTTT. Translated: CASRLLAGEAGELFF.

This chain joins TRBV5-5 and TRBJ2-2; TRBD2 matches at 8 bases. CDR3 length: 16 residues. Germline lookup yields CDR1 SGHKS and CDR2 YYEKEE (reference sequence). The ends lost 5 bases at V and 4 bases at J; junction bases unmatched: 10. The CDR3 nucleotides read TGTGCCAGCAGTTATTCCGGGACTAGTAGCACCGGGGAGCTGTTTTTT. It yields the protein CASSYSGTSSTGELFF.

V and J are TRBV6-6 and TRBJ2-1; TRBD2 aligns across 11 bases. The V and J ends lost 6 bases and 6 bases, in that order; junction bases with no gene match: 7. Germline CDR1 reads MNHNY; CDR2 reads SVGAGI (reference sequence). The CDR3 spans 15 residues. The CDR3 spells CASSLLAGGINEQFF. The CDR3, as DNA: TGTGCCAGCAGCCTCCTAGCGGGGGGTATCAATGAGCAGTTCTTC.

This clone was detected only a few times. V gene TRBV2 combines with J gene TRBJ2-1; 13 nucleotides align to TRBD2. Unmatched junction bases numbered 1, after V lost 5 bases and J lost 3 bases. From germline, CDR1 is SNHLY and CDR2 FYNNEI. The CDR3 totals 15 residues. DNA for the CDR3: TGTGCCAGCAGTAGGACTAGCGGGGGCTACAATGAGCAGTTCTTC. Translation: CASSRTSGGYNEQFF.